Here is one T cell receptor (beta chain) with its context. The source of the sample is a study of beta chain features in type 1 diabetes. Sequenced material consisted of expressed TCRB transcripts (all of the isolated RNA was reverse transcribed). Generated by immunoSEQ multiplex PCR, the TCRdb table keeps only in-frame clones and is missing some. The table records 240,000 or so clones, roughly two thirds of them present only once. Germline V gene sequence: CDR1 GTSNPN, CDR2 SVGIG (reference sequence). Deletions cut 3 bases from V and 1 base from J, with 12 bases between. The CDR3 length is 14 residues.

The sample taken for sequencing was naive CD4+ T cells from blood. The chain combines TRBV30 with TRBJ2-5, with D possibly being TRBD2 (5 bases). The receptor was derived from a young man in good health. CDR3 nucleotides: TGTGCCTGGAGCAGCGGACGGACCCAAGAGACCCAGTACTTC. This encodes CAWSSGRTQETQYF.